Listed below are T cell receptor beta chains from one sample, sequenced in a study of T-cell reconstitution after alpha-beta-depleted transplantation in children. One entry per CDR3 protein, called by TCRdb with MiXCR from the PCR reads. The sample yields 250,000 to 400,000 distinct CDR3 sequences, 20% to 30% seen once. The source material was PBMCs, mostly from graft donor cells, sampled 180 days after TCRalphabeta/CD19-depleted stem cell transplant. Receptors were obtained from a male patient between 10 and 17 years old who had a stem cell transplant for acute lymphoblastic leukemia, so the T cells may come from the graft donor. CDR3s include the opening cysteine and the closing phenylalanine or tryptophan. D genes are given only for firm matches. Where a row states a size, it is once, few, many or the class of an expanded clone; other rows omit it.

D gene,V gene,clone size,J gene,CDR3 protein,CDR3 DNA
TRBD2,TRBV7-3,-,TRBJ2-5,CASTAGGLPSETQYF,TGTGCCAGCACGGCGGGGGGACTGCCTAGTGAGACCCAGTACTTC
-,TRBV5-1,-,TRBJ1-1,CASSLGQTRNTEAFF,TGCGCCAGCAGCTTGGGACAGACCAGGAACACTGAAGCTTTCTTT
-,TRBV20-1,few,TRBJ2-2,CSAQGPTGELFF,TGCAGTGCGCAAGGACCCACCGGGGAGCTGTTTTTT
-,TRBV20-1,-,TRBJ2-7,CSALNSYEQYF,TGCAGTGCCTTGAATTCCTACGAGCAGTACTTC
-,TRBV27,-,TRBJ2-5,CASGLIEEAQETQYF,TGTGCCAGCGGGCTAATCGAAGAAGCCCAAGAGACCCAGTACTTC
-,TRBV7-9,-,TRBJ1-3,CASSLGALRNTIYF,TGTGCCAGCAGCTTAGGGGCCCTTCGAAACACCATATATTTT
-,TRBV5-1,few,TRBJ2-5,CASSLDSLEETQYF,TGCGCCAGCAGCTTGGACAGCCTTGAAGAGACCCAGTACTTC
-,TRBV20-1,-,TRBJ2-3,CSAKVGDTQYF,TGCAGTGCTAAAGTTGGAGATACGCAGTATTTT
TRBD2,TRBV6-5,many,TRBJ2-1,CASSYPRTSGYNEQFF,TGTGCCAGCAGTTACCCGCGGACTAGCGGCTACAATGAGCAGTTCTTC
TRBD1,TRBV5-6,many,TRBJ2-7,CASSFDRGLLYYEQYF,TGTGCCAGCAGCTTCGACAGGGGGCTTTTATACTACGAGCAGTACTTC
-,TRBV29-1,few,TRBJ1-2,CSVVGPTGYTF,TGCAGCGTTGTAGGCCCCACGGGCTACACCTTC
-,TRBV5-6,few,TRBJ2-7,CASSLNLEQYF,TGTGCCAGCAGCTTGAACCTCGAGCAGTACTTC
-,TRBV20-1,few,TRBJ2-2,CSARDSGNTGELFF,TGCAGTGCTAGAGATTCGGGGAACACCGGGGAGCTGTTTTTT
-,TRBV5-1,many,TRBJ2-4,CASSSGVTKNIQYF,TGCGCCAGCAGCTCCGGGGTTACCAAAAACATTCAGTACTTC
-,TRBV3-1,few,TRBJ2-1,CASSARANNEQFF,TGTGCCAGCAGCGCCCGGGCAAACAATGAGCAGTTCTTC
TRBD1,TRBV19,few,TRBJ1-1,CASCRSGGANTEAFF,TGTGCCAGTTGTCGGTCAGGGGGCGCTAACACTGAAGCTTTCTTT
-,TRBV18,-,TRBJ1-1,CACRGGLSNTEAFF,TGTGCCTGCCGGGGGGGTTTATCGAACACTGAAGCTTTCTTT
-,TRBV7-2,few,TRBJ1-1,CASSLSGFRNTEAFF,TGTGCCAGCAGCTTATCAGGGTTTAGGAACACTGAAGCTTTCTTT